The 5 T cell receptor beta chains in this list originate from one sample, sequenced in a study of OX40 agonist ivuxolimab in advanced cancers. Here immunoSEQ multiplex PCR was the method, and the copy in TCRdb shows in-frame clones only, minus some. The table lists roughly 57,000 clones, 75% to 80% of them singletons. Here the sequenced sample was CD4+ or CD8+ T cells sorted from blood, taken in a trial of the OX40 agonist ivuxolimab. The source of these receptors is an adult with an advanced solid tumor such as melanoma, head and neck, liver or kidney cancer.

This clone has a single count. The chain carries TRBV29-1 and TRBJ1-1, with TRBD1 as a possible D gene (6 bases). CDR3 length: 12 amino acids. Germline values: CDR1 SQVTM, CDR2 ANQGSEA. The V gene lost 5 bases and the J gene lost 4 bases, with 11 bases spanning the gap. The CDR3 protein is CSVRKQGTEAFF. The CDR3 nucleotides are TGCAGCGTTCGAAAACAGGGCACTGAAGCTTTCTTT.

This clone showed up just once. The rearrangement joins TRBV11-3 to TRBJ2-7; 8 nucleotides agree with TRBD1. The V gene end was trimmed by 4 bases and the J gene end by 6 bases; junction bases not matched to a gene: 11. Germline V lookup: CDR1 SGHNT, CDR2 YENEEA. The CDR3 sequence is 15 residues long. Here the CDR3 DNA reads TGTGCCAGCAGCTCCCGGACAGGGAATGTCGGCGAGCAGTACTTC. Protein product: CASSSRTGNVGEQYF. Full variable domain (remainder filled in from reference TRBV11-3 and TRBJ2-7): EAGVVQSPRYKIIEKKQPVAFWCNPISGHNTLYWYLQNLGQGPELLIRYENEEAVDDSQLPKDRFSAERLKGVDSTLKIQPAELGDSAVYLCASSSRTGNVGEQYFGPGTRLTVT.

This chain uses TRBV5-1 with TRBJ1-4; a weak D match, TRBD1 (6 bases). The CDR3 spans 15 residues. The germline gives CDR1 SGHRS, CDR2 YFSETQ. The V end was cut by 4 bases, the J end by 4 bases, with 14 bases between. The CDR3: CASSLDRKNNEKLFF. For the CDR3, the DNA is TGCGCCAGCAGCCTGGACAGAAAGAATAATGAAAAACTGTTTTTT.

This clone has a single count. The chain has TRBV30 and TRBJ2-2; D unresolved. In germline, CDR1 is GTSNPN, CDR2 SVGIG (reference sequence). This CDR3 comprises 14 residues. V was cut by 0 bases and J by 2 bases, with 7 bases left in between. The DNA of the CDR3 is TGTGCCTGGAGTGTCGCCAGAAACACCGGGGAGCTGTTTTTT. Translating it yields CAWSVARNTGELFF.

The chain has TRBV7-2 and TRBJ1-1; no definite D call. Trimming cost V 1 base and J 4 bases, with 7 bases left between them. The CDR3 length is 13 residues. The germline V gene encodes CDR1 SGHTA and CDR2 FQGNSA. The chain's CDR3 is CASSLVGVTEAFF. In nucleotides, the CDR3 is TGTGCCAGCAGCTTAGTTGGGGTCACTGAAGCTTTCTTT.